This paragraph covers one T cell receptor (beta chain) sequence. Its antigen target is currently unknown. No per-base quality is available; no much larger clone lies one base away. Reading the germline V gene gives CDR1 MDHEN and CDR2 SYDVKM. The CDR3 measures 16 amino acids from cysteine to phenylalanine. The retained sequence is limited to the CDR3, 48 bases, with the frame set at the first base. V has 5 bases trimmed and J has 3 bases trimmed; junction bases matching no gene number 8. TCRbeta CDR3 regions were amplified from genomic DNA by means of the immunoSEQ Assay, a bias-controlled multiplex PCR. The source study handled its data this way. Within the assay, amplification of reference gene primers was used to estimate how many nucleated cells each sample contained. To quantify the absolute abundance of each unique TCRbeta CDR3 rearrangement, sequence reads were collapsed and filtered. For each sample, productive Simpson clonality was calculated by taking the square root of Simpson's diversity index across productive rearrangements. In its TCRdb copy, this immuneACCESS table keeps in-frame sequences only and misses some clones. Where compared with another copy, unresolved V genes explain less than half of these, and the others have no known cause. V and J calls and clone size come straight from that table; D and trimming were deduced from the DNA. The sample has some 150,000 clones on record, roughly 76% of them singletons. Of the sample, roughly 8.9% falls within the top ten clones.

The sample comes from a study of blood T cell repertoires in COVID-19 (dated by TCRdb to 2020 to 2022). Looking at the study overall: Samples from collaborators originated in the United States, Italy and Spain and spanned both the acute and convalescent phases of COVID-19. The sample metadata nearly always contained a de-identified subject ID, COVID-19 status, age in years and sex. Deeply sampled blood TCRbeta repertoires from subjects exposed to, actively infected with, or recovered from COVID-19 were included in the dataset. Where HLA class I and class II types were available, the types were taken from metadata supplied by the sample provider, not from assay-based typing. The repertoires were made available in a free public database intended to serve as a resource for research on the immune response to SARS-CoV-2. The material from the prospective study consisted of cDNA or gDNA derived from T cells, B-cell-depleted T cells, or PBMCs. Samples were obtained from the ongoing ImmuneRACE study (first 160 participants) and from 1,254 subjects provided by 6 global collaborators. Study-wide conclusions, independent of this receptor: How much clinical and demographic metadata was included differed by source and by participant, and the metadata was provided uncurated.

Collaborating institutions collected whole blood in K2EDTA tubes following their own protocols. For TCRbeta analysis, collaborators shipped samples in one of three forms: frozen whole blood, isolated PBMCs, or DNA extracted from either of those sample types. The sample taken for sequencing was peripheral blood. This clonotype was obtained from a woman in her forties or fifties with active or convalescent COVID-19. The rearranged chain carries TRBV28 and TRBJ1-5; TRBD1 aligns with 9 central bases. The CDR3 region has the sequence CASSPPGQGNNQPQHF. The nucleotides are TGTGCCAGCAGTCCTCCGGGACAGGGAAACAATCAGCCCCAGCATTTT.